The 8 T cell receptor beta chains in this list originate from one sample, sequenced in a study of cytotoxic CD8 clonotypes in ibrutinib-treated CLL. Sequencing was performed with immunoSEQ multiplex PCR; in TCRdb, only in-frame clones are kept and a portion is missing. This sample has around 150,000 clones, with over 75% found just once. Sequencing was performed on PBMCs, taken after 36 months of ibrutinib treatment. These receptors were obtained from a human donor with chronic lymphocytic leukemia.

The chain recombines TRBV7-3 with TRBJ2-2, with TRBD2 identical over 8 bases. Germline CDR1 and CDR2: SGHTA and FQGTGA. The CDR3 spans 15 residues. The J segment lost 6 bases and the V segment lost 5 bases, leaving 8 bases of the junction unmatched. This CDR3 reads CASSPSGSEPGELFF. DNA of the CDR3: TGTGCCAGCAGCCCCAGCGGGAGCGAGCCCGGGGAGCTGTTTTTT.

J is TRBJ2-4 and V is TRBV4-1; 10 bases are shared with TRBD1. V trimming: 5 bases; J trimming: 1 base; junction bases outside the gene matches: 11. The CDR3 consists of 18 residues. Germline V gene data show CDR1 as MGHRA and CDR2 as YSYEKL. The CDR3 nucleotides read TGCGCCAGCAGCGATCGGTTCGGGACAGGGGTTGCCAAAAACATTCAGTACTTC. Translated, it gives CASSDRFGTGVAKNIQYF.

This rearrangement joins TRBV11-3 to TRBJ2-4, with D possibly called TRBD1 or TRBD2 (5 bases each). The germline V gene encodes CDR1 SGHNT and CDR2 YENEEA. This CDR3 has 14 residues. Trimming stripped 5 bases from V and 6 bases from J, with 14 bases between. The DNA of the CDR3 is TGTGCCAGCAGCGTGGGACGAAGGGCAAACATTCAGTACTTC. Protein: CASSVGRRANIQYF.

The chain combines TRBV28 with TRBJ2-3; D might be TRBD2 (7 bases). There are 17 residues in the CDR3. Germline CDR1 is MDHEN and CDR2 is SYDVKM. With 1 base removed from V and 3 bases from J, the gap between germline ends came to 17 bases. The CDR3 DNA reads as TGTGCCAGCAGTTTATCCTCGGGGGGCCGGGGGACAGATACGCAGTATTTT. Translated: CASSLSSGGRGTDTQYF.

The rearrangement uses TRBV11-2 and TRBJ1-6; 7 bases match TRBD1. The CDR3 totals 13 residues. Per germline, CDR1 SGHAT and CDR2 FQNNGV. The ends lost 1 base at V and 12 bases at J; junction bases unmatched: 3. The CDR3 spells CASSLGGGGPLHF. In nucleotides, the CDR3 is TGTGCCAGCAGCTTAGGAGGGGGCGGACCCCTCCACTTT. The full variable domain, in which reference TRBV11-2 and TRBJ1-6 provide the parts outside the CDR3, is EAGVAQSPRYKIIEKRQSVAFWCNPISGHATLYWYQQILGQGPKLLIQFQNNGVVDDSQLPKDRFSAERLKGVDSTLKIQPAKLEDSAVYLCASSLGGGGPLHFGNGTRLTVT.

The chain joins TRBV5-8 to TRBJ1-6; no clear D gene. In germline, CDR1 is SGHTS, CDR2 YDEGEE. Trimming removed 2 bases from V and 6 bases from J, with 9 bases in between. This CDR3 has 14 amino acids. The CDR3 coding sequence is TGTGCCAGCAGCTTCGGGCATATTAATTCACCCCTCCACTTT. Translated, it gives CASSFGHINSPLHF.

The chain links TRBV30 to TRBJ2-3; possible D gene TRBD2, 5 bases. Germline loops: CDR1 GTSNPN, CDR2 SVGIG (reference sequence). Trimming took off 4 bases at V and 3 bases at J, with 11 bases between the two ends. The CDR3 loop spans 13 amino acids. CDR3 sequence reads: CAWTEGRTDTQYF. In DNA, the CDR3 is TGTGCCTGGACAGAGGGAAGGACAGATACGCAGTATTTT.

The rearrangement joins TRBV5-1 to TRBJ2-5; TRBD1 agrees at 9 bases. The germline V gene has CDR1 SGHRS and CDR2 YFSETQ. Germline trimming cut 3 bases from V and 4 bases from J; bases unmatched to any gene: 7. CDR3 length: 15 amino acids. CDR3 in DNA: TGCGCCAGCAGCTCACAGGGGGCAGGCCGAGAGACCCAGTACTTC. Protein product: CASSSQGAGRETQYF.